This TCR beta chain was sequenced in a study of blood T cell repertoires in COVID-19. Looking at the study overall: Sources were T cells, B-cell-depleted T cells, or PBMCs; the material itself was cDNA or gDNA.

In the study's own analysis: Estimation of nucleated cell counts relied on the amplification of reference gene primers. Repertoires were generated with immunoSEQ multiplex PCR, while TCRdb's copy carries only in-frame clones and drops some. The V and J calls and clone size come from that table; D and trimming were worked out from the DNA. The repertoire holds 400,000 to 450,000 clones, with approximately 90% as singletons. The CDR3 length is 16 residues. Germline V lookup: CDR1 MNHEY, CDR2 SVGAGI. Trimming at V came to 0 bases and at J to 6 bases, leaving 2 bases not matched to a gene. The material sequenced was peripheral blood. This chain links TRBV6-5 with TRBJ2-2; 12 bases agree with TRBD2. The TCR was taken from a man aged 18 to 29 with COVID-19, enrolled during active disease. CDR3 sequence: CASSYSLAGGSGELFF. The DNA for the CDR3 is TGTGCCAGCAGTTACTCACTAGCGGGAGGATCCGGGGAGCTGTTTTTT.